This TCR beta chain originates from a study of OX40 agonist ivuxolimab in advanced cancers. Produced via immunoSEQ multiplex PCR; TCRdb's table is partial and in-frame only. The sample carries tens of thousands of clones, approximately 89% recorded once. Trimming took off 3 bases at V and 1 base at J, with 13 bases between the two ends. CDR3 length: 15 amino acids. Germline CDR1 is SGHRS and CDR2 is YFSETQ. The gene calls are TRBV5-1 and TRBJ1-2; D not resolved. This TCR was sampled from an adult with an advanced solid tumor such as melanoma, head and neck, liver or kidney cancer. Sequences were derived from CD4+ or CD8+ T cells sorted from blood, sampled in a trial of the OX40 agonist ivuxolimab. CDR3 DNA sequence: TGCGCCAGCAGCTATTTGGAGAGTAGTAACTATGGCTACACCTTC. Protein product: CASSYLESSNYGYTF.